Following are 18 T cell receptor beta chains from one sample sequenced in a study of T cell clonality in common variable immunodeficiency. These receptors' targets are unknown. Produced via immunoSEQ multiplex PCR; TCRdb's table is partial and in-frame only. Singletons are absent from the sample, which has some 25,000 clones. Findings and caveats of the study: Reportedly, TCR beta sequences from common variable immunodeficiency showed fewer deletions and N-nucleotide insertions.

Sample: peripheral blood mononuclear cells. These receptors were taken from a human donor with common variable immunodeficiency.

The table lists this clone with a few counts. The sequenced fragment ends 3 residues before the CDR3 boundary, so the rest is inferred from the germline J gene. The chain recombines TRBV19 with TRBJ2-1; 11 positions agree with TRBD2. CDR3 length equals 13 residues. In germline, CDR1 is LNHDA, CDR2 SQIVND (reference sequence). After removal of 7 bases from V and 6 bases from J, the junction contained 2 bases not matched to a gene. CDR3 DNA (partial): TGTGCCAGTAACCTAGCGGGGGGCAATGAG. Its protein product is CASNLAGGNE. The CDR3 as a whole reads CASNLAGGNEQFF.

A few counts support this clone. The CDR3 spells CASSLGGGGDTEAFF. The CDR3 bases that were read are TGTGCCAGCAGCTTGGGAGGCGGAGGGGACACTGAA. The gene calls are TRBV7-2 and TRBJ1-1; D perhaps matches TRBD1 (5 bases). The sequenced fragment ends 3 residues before the CDR3 boundary, so the rest is inferred from the germline J gene. The V gene's germline CDR1 is SGHTA and CDR2 FQGNSA. V was shortened by 3 bases and J by 3 bases, with 14 bases between the two germline ends. The CDR3 has 15 amino acids.

Ten or more counts support this clone. Coverage ceases 3 residues before the CDR3 finishes, and the germline J gene fills in the end. The chain links TRBV18 to TRBJ1-6, with 7 positions matching TRBD1. CDR3 length equals 17 residues. The germline V gene encodes CDR1 KGHSH and CDR2 LQKENI. J gave up 0 bases and V 5 bases, and 7 bases lay outside the gene matches. Here the CDR3 reads CASSDETGSSYNSPLHF. The CDR3 DNA, read in part, is TGTGCCAGCTCAGATGAGACAGGGAGCTCCTATAATTCACCC.

With respect to this clone: Sequencing ends 3 residues short of the CDR3 end; the germline J gene provides the rest. The chain is built from TRBV18 and TRBJ2-5; TRBD2 matches at 11 bases. This CDR3 has 15 amino acids. V trimming: 3 bases; J trimming: 1 base; junction bases outside the gene matches: 1. Germline CDR1 is KGHSH and CDR2 is LQKENI. This chain's CDR3 is CASSPGLAGQETQYF. The part of the CDR3 DNA that was read is TGTGCCAGCTCACCTGGACTAGCGGGCCAAGAGACC. The complete variable domain, with remaining parts taken from reference TRBV18 and TRBJ2-5, reads NAGVMQNPRHLVRRRGQEARLRCSPMKGHSHVYWYRQLPEEGLKFMVYLQKENIIDESGMPKERFSAEFPKEGPSILRIQQVVRGDSAAYFCASSPGLAGQETQYFGPGTRLLVL.

This clone was seen at least ten times. Sequencing ends 3 residues short of the CDR3 end; the germline J gene provides the rest. V gene TRBV10-3 combines with J gene TRBJ2-7; 16 bases match TRBD2. Germline CDR1 reads ENHRY; CDR2 reads SYGVKD. CDR3 length: 16 amino acids. Losses at the gene ends were 6 bases for V and 4 bases for J; bases not matched to a gene: 6. CDR3 sequence: CAISGAGLAGGYEQYF. The covered CDR3 bases are TGTGCCATCAGCGGAGCGGGACTAGCGGGAGGGTACGAG.

Regarding this clone: The read terminates 3 residues before the CDR3 end, so the remaining end is supplied by the germline J gene. The chain recombines TRBV2 with TRBJ2-1; D perhaps matches TRBD2 (5 bases). Trimming removed 4 bases from V and 6 bases from J, with 19 bases in between. Germline CDR1 is SNHLY and CDR2 is FYNNEI. The CDR3 spans 16 residues. The sequenced CDR3 bases are TGTGCCAGCAGTGGTACCTTAGCACTAGTCGCCAATGAG. This gives the protein CASSGTLALVANE. The CDR3 as a whole reads CASSGTLALVANEQFF. The entire variable domain, with the rest obtained from reference TRBV2 and TRBJ2-1, is as follows: EPEVTQTPSHQVTQMGQEVILRCVPISNHLYFYWYRQILGQKVEFLVSFYNNEISEKSEIFDDQFSVERPDGSNFTLKIRSTKLEDSAMYFCASSGTLALVANEQFFGPGTRLTVL.

This clone has at least ten counts. The read finishes 3 residues shy of the CDR3 end, and the germline J gene is used to complete it. The chain carries TRBV7-9 and TRBJ1-1; TRBD1 aligns across 8 bases. Germline V gene sequence: CDR1 SEHNR, CDR2 FQNEAQ (reference sequence). The J segment lost 7 bases and the V segment lost 5 bases, leaving 9 bases of the junction unmatched. The CDR3 is 14 amino acids. CDR3 DNA, as far as it was read: TGTGCCAGCAGCCCAACTGCAGGGGGCGGTGAA. Residues: CASSPTAGGGE. The full CDR3 protein reads CASSPTAGGGEAFF.

The CDR3 bases that were read are TGCGCCAGCAGCAACAACAGGGCCTACGAG. It encodes CASSNNRAYE. The full CDR3 sequence reads CASSNNRAYEQYF. This chain links TRBV5-1 with TRBJ2-7; weak D call: TRBD1 (6 bases). The read stops 3 residues short of the end of the CDR3; the missing end is completed from the germline J gene. The germline gives CDR1 SGHRS, CDR2 YFSETQ. This CDR3 region has 13 residues. V lost 4 bases, J lost 2 bases, and 10 bases lay in between.

This clone was seen repeatedly, ten times or more. The CDR3 end lies 3 residues beyond the end of the read and is filled in from the germline J gene. This chain connects TRBV11-2 to TRBJ2-3, with D unresolved. The V and J ends lost 3 bases and 6 bases respectively, with 16 bases between them. Germline-derived CDR1 and CDR2 are SGHAT and FQNNGV. The length of the CDR3 is 15 residues. Here the CDR3 reads CASSLASETGDTQYF. CDR3 DNA (partial): TGTGCCAGCAGCTTGGCTTCGGAGACCGGGGATACG.

CDR3 sequence: CASSGTGGGYGYTF. The part of the CDR3 DNA that was read is TGTGCCAGCAGTGGGACAGGGGGCGGCTATGGC. This chain uses TRBV2 with TRBJ1-2; TRBD1 matches at 11 bases. The read comes to an end 3 residues before the CDR3 does, leaving the germline J gene to fill in the end. The junction had 2 bases not matched to a gene; V was cut back by 4 bases and J by 4 bases. The CDR3 spans 14 residues. Looked up from germline, CDR1 is SNHLY and CDR2 is FYNNEI.

This clone was found many times. The read finishes 3 residues shy of the CDR3 end, and the germline J gene is used to complete it. The V gene is TRBV6-2 or TRBV6-3, the J gene TRBJ2-2; 11 bases agree with TRBD2. This CDR3 region has 14 residues. The V gene end was trimmed by 6 bases and the J gene end by 4 bases; junction bases not matched to a gene: 1. Germline V lookup: CDR1 MNHEY, CDR2 SVGEGT. CDR3 loop: CASSLAGGTGELFF. The DNA read from the CDR3 is TGTGCCAGCAGCCTAGCGGGGGGCACCGGGGAG.

This clone has a handful of counts. The read terminates 3 residues ahead of where the CDR3 ends, so the germline J gene completes it. The V call is TRBV19, the J call TRBJ1-1, with 7 bases matching TRBD1. CDR3 length equals 11 residues. Germline lookup yields CDR1 LNHDA and CDR2 SQIVND (reference sequence). CDR3 sequence: CASNHRGKAFF. The CDR3 DNA, read in part, is TGTGCCAGTAATCACAGGGGTAAA.

There are a few counts of this clone. Partial CDR3 DNA: TGTGCCTGGGTGTCACAGCCGAACACTGAA. Translated: CAWVSQPNTE. In full, the CDR3 is CAWVSQPNTEAFF. The chain uses TRBV30 and TRBJ1-1; no definite D call. The read terminates 3 residues ahead of where the CDR3 ends, so the germline J gene completes it. The V end lost 5 bases, the J end lost 1 base, and 11 bases lay between the germline ends. The CDR3 loop spans 13 amino acids. Germline loops: CDR1 GTSNPN, CDR2 SVGIG (reference sequence).

This clone was seen a handful of times. The sequenced CDR3 bases are TGTGCCAGCAGTGTCGCGGGACAGGGAGGGCAAGAGACC. As protein: CASSVAGQGGQET. The CDR3 as a whole reads CASSVAGQGGQETQYF. V and J are TRBV6-1 and TRBJ2-5; 9 nucleotides line up with TRBD1. The read halts 3 residues ahead of the CDR3 end, with the missing end drawn from the germline J gene. The ends lost 4 bases at V and 2 bases at J; junction bases unmatched: 8. CDR1 is MNHNS and CDR2 is SASEGT in the germline V gene. This CDR3 spans 16 amino acids.

This clone has a handful of counts. The read falls 3 residues short of the CDR3 end, and the missing part is taken from the germline J gene. This chain links TRBV7-3 with TRBJ2-2, with D perhaps given as TRBD1 or TRBD2 (5 bases each). The CDR3 extends over 16 amino acids. V was shortened by 1 base and J by 6 bases, with 15 bases between the two germline ends. Germline V gene sequence: CDR1 SGHTA, CDR2 FQGTGA. The sequenced part of the CDR3 DNA is TGTGCCAGCAGCTTAATGGGGCAGGGAGCTCCCGGGGAG. It translates to CASSLMGQGAPGE. In full, the CDR3 reads CASSLMGQGAPGELFF. Filled out from reference TRBV7-3 and TRBJ2-2, the complete variable domain reads GAGVSQTPSNKVTEKGKYVELRCDPISGHTALYWYRQSLGQGPEFLIYFQGTGAADDSGLPNDRFFAVRPEGSVSTLKIQRTERGDSAVYLCASSLMGQGAPGELFFGEGSRLTVL.

This clone was seen repeatedly, ten times or more. The missing CDR3 end, 3 residues past where the read stops, is filled in from the germline J gene. V and J are TRBV2 and TRBJ2-7, with D tentatively TRBD1 (5 bases). V lost 10 bases to trimming and J lost 1 base, with 11 bases between them. The germline CDR1 and CDR2 sequences are SNHLY and FYNNEI. The CDR3 contains 12 residues. The CDR3: CATGTGSYEQYF. The sequenced CDR3 bases are TGTGCCACCGGAACAGGATCCTACGAG.

This clone has a handful of counts. Read data end 3 residues before the CDR3 end; the end is taken from the germline J gene. This chain links TRBV19 with TRBJ1-1; no firm D call. The V end lost 4 bases, the J end lost 0 bases, and 9 bases lay between the germline ends. CDR1 and CDR2 (germline): LNHDA, SQIVND (reference sequence). The CDR3 has 14 residues. The CDR3 loop reads CASSRDTLNTEAFF. The DNA read from the CDR3 is TGTGCCAGTAGTAGAGACACATTGAACACTGAA.

This clone was observed a few times. The DNA ends 3 residues before the CDR3 does, and the rest of the CDR3 is filled in from the germline J gene. The chain has TRBV5-1 and TRBJ2-5; the D gene is possibly TRBD2 (6 bases). Trimming shortened V by 7 bases and J by 4 bases, and 20 bases separated the two germline ends. The CDR3 runs to 15 residues. Per germline, CDR1 SGHRS and CDR2 YFSETQ. Partial CDR3 DNA: TGCGCCAGCGGCCCTTCGGGGGAGGATATAGAGACC. Protein product: CASGPSGEDIET. The whole CDR3 region reads CASGPSGEDIETQYF.